This passage covers 23 T cell receptor beta chains from one sample sequenced in a study of control samples from healthy donors and cancer patients. Generated by immunoSEQ multiplex PCR, the TCRdb table keeps only in-frame clones and is missing some. The data show 130,000 to 150,000 clones, over 85% seen once. The sequencing sample was made of blood. Every receptor here comes from a man aged 18 to 35 in good health.

The sample holds one count of this clone. CDR3 nucleotides: TGTGCCAGTAGTAGGTCAGGGGTAATTCACGAGCAGTACTTC. Translation gives CASSRSGVIHEQYF. The chain links TRBV19 to TRBJ2-7; tentatively, D is TRBD1 (6 bases). The CDR3 is made up of 14 amino acids. V dropped 4 bases and J dropped 5 bases, with 15 bases sitting between them. Germline V gives CDR1 LNHDA, CDR2 SQIVND (reference sequence).

V gene TRBV13 combines with J gene TRBJ1-2; no clear D. The V gene lost 7 bases and the J gene lost 2 bases, with 14 bases spanning the gap. CDR3 length: 14 amino acids. From germline, CDR1 is PRHDT and CDR2 FYEKMQ (reference sequence). CDR3 in amino acids: CASKGSWANYGYTF. The CDR3 coding sequence is TGTGCCAGCAAGGGTAGTTGGGCGAACTATGGCTACACCTTC.

This chain joins TRBV7-6 and TRBJ2-1; 8 bases fit TRBD2. The germline CDR1 and CDR2 sequences are SGHVS and FNYEAQ. Losses at the gene ends were 5 bases for V and 10 bases for J; bases not matched to a gene: 13. The CDR3 is 15 residues long. In DNA, the CDR3 is TGTGCCAGCAGCCCTACGCGGGGGGCCCGGGGGGAGCAGTTCTTC. Translating gives CASSPTRGARGEQFF.

There are a few counts of this clone. The V call is TRBV6-5, the J call TRBJ2-7; 7 bases map to TRBD2. CDR1 is MNHEY, CDR2 SVGAGI, per germline. Trimming cost V 6 bases and J 1 base; bases outside gene matches: 9. This CDR3 spans 15 amino acids. CDR3 nucleotides: TGTGCCAGCAGCTATGGGACTACCATTTCCTACGAGCAGTACTTC. Residues: CASSYGTTISYEQYF.

This rearrangement joins TRBV9 to TRBJ2-1; maybe TRBD2 (5 bases). Germline V gene lookup returns CDR1 SGDLS and CDR2 YYNGEE. V was clipped by 4 bases and J by 7 bases, with 18 bases between them. CDR3 length equals 15 residues. In DNA, the CDR3 is TGTGCCAGCAGCCCTGGAGGCGGGTTGGGTAATGAGCAGTTCTTC. Amino acids: CASSPGGGLGNEQFF. The variable domain in full, completed from reference TRBV9 and TRBJ2-1, reads DSGVTQTPKHLITATGQRVTLRCSPRSGDLSVYWYQQSLDQGLQFLIQYYNGEERAKGNILERFSAQQFPDLHSELNLSSLELGDSALYFCASSPGGGLGNEQFFGPGTRLTVL.

This clone was seen more than once but under ten times. The V gene is TRBV13, the J gene TRBJ2-7; TRBD1 or TRBD2 may be the D gene (5 bases each). The CDR3 runs 13 residues. CDR1 is PRHDT and CDR2 is FYEKMQ in the germline V gene (reference sequence). Deletions cut 4 bases from V and 4 bases from J, with 11 bases between. Here the CDR3 DNA reads TGTGCCAGCAGCTACCGGGACGGATACGAGCAGTACTTC. This gives the protein CASSYRDGYEQYF.

The CDR3 here is CASSPWSGGNEKLFF. The CDR3 DNA reads TGTGCCAGCAGCCCTTGGAGTGGGGGCAATGAAAAACTGTTTTTT. The gene calls are TRBV9 and TRBJ1-4, with D perhaps TRBD1 (6 bases). Germline V gives CDR1 SGDLS, CDR2 YYNGEE. V lost 4 bases to trimming and J lost 5 bases, with 15 bases between them. There are 15 residues in the CDR3.

V usage is TRBV29-1 and J usage is TRBJ2-2; D possibly corresponds to TRBD1 (6 bases). Trimming left V 6 bases short and J 2 bases short, with 13 bases between. This CDR3 contains 14 residues. Germline loops: CDR1 SQVTM, CDR2 ANQGSEA. CDR3 nucleotides: TGCAGCGTCACGGACAGCGTCAACACCGGGGAGCTGTTTTTT. It specifies CSVTDSVNTGELFF.

This chain's CDR3 is CASGINYGYTF. Written as DNA, the CDR3 is TGTGCCAGTGGGATCAACTATGGCTACACCTTC. The chain has TRBV2 and TRBJ1-2; D gene ambiguous. Trimming pared 9 bases from V and 2 bases from J, leaving 7 bases between. The CDR3 length is 11 residues. Germline values: CDR1 SNHLY, CDR2 FYNNEI.

Note on this clone: The sample contains more than one DNA sequence encoding this CDR3. The genes are TRBV19 and TRBJ1-5, with D uncertain. The length of the CDR3 is 15 residues. Deletions cut 1 base from V and 1 base from J, with 8 bases between. The germline V gene has CDR1 LNHDA and CDR2 SQIVND (reference sequence). The DNA of the CDR3 is TGTGCCAGTAGTATAGCGGGGTCCAGCAATCAGCCCCAGCATTTT. It encodes CASSIAGSSNQPQHF.

The chain links TRBV28 to TRBJ1-2, with a tentative D call TRBD1 (6 bases). Deletions cut 10 bases from V and 4 bases from J, with 16 bases between. CDR1 is MDHEN and CDR2 is SYDVKM in the germline V gene. The CDR3 length is 13 residues. The CDR3 DNA is TGTGCCACCTACAGGGTCCGGGGCTATGGCTACACCTTC. Residues: CATYRVRGYGYTF.

The chain links TRBV21-1 to TRBJ2-1. TRBV21-1 is noted as a pseudogene. This CDR3 comprises 12 residues. CDR3 loop: CASRLRRAAQFF. CDR3 nucleotides: TGTGCCAGCAGATTGAGACGGGCCGCGCAGTTCTTC.

This rearrangement joins TRBV29-1 to TRBJ1-4; D is perhaps TRBD1 (6 bases). CDR1 is SQVTM, CDR2 ANQGSEA, per germline. With 3 bases removed from V and 8 bases from J, the gap between germline ends came to 19 bases. The CDR3 is 15 residues long. This CDR3 is CSVDDPQGFGEKLFF. In DNA form, the CDR3 reads TGCAGCGTTGACGACCCCCAGGGGTTTGGGGAAAAACTGTTTTTT.

Details on this clone: The sample holds other DNA sequences that translate to the same CDR3. The chain carries TRBV27 and TRBJ1-1; D might be TRBD1 (5 bases). CDR1 and CDR2 from the germline V gene are MNHEY and SMNVEV (reference sequence). There are 12 residues in the CDR3. The V end lost 8 bases, the J end lost 11 bases, and 18 bases lay between the germline ends. Here the CDR3 DNA reads TGTGCCAGCGCCGGGGAGGGGCTTACGGCTTTCTTT. This encodes CASAGEGLTAFF.

In its sample, this clone was seen a few times. The CDR3 nucleotides are TGTGCCACGTCCCCCGGGACTCAGTGGAACACTGAAGCTTTCTTT. This encodes CATSPGTQWNTEAFF. J is TRBJ1-1 and V is TRBV2; tentative D call: TRBD1 (5 bases). CDR3 length: 15 amino acids. Germline values: CDR1 SNHLY, CDR2 FYNNEI. Trimming shortened V by 10 bases and J by 1 base, and 19 bases separated the two germline ends.

In this sample, this clone turned up a few times. This chain uses TRBV7-9 with TRBJ1-2; D call uncertain. The CDR3 extends over 15 amino acids. The germline CDR1 and CDR2 sequences are SEHNR and FQNEAQ (reference sequence). Trimming pared 5 bases from V and 3 bases from J, leaving 16 bases between. The CDR3 DNA reads TGTGCCAGCAGCCCACGAAATCGGACCTACTATGGCTACACCTTC. As protein: CASSPRNRTYYGYTF.

The chain combines TRBV6-5 with TRBJ1-4; D possibly corresponds to TRBD1 (6 bases). The V end lost 5 bases, the J end lost 5 bases, and 12 bases lay between the germline ends. The CDR3 spans 14 residues. Germline lookup yields CDR1 MNHEY and CDR2 SVGAGI. CDR3: CASSPDRRNEKLFF. The CDR3 nucleotides read TGTGCCAGCAGTCCAGACAGGAGAAATGAAAAACTGTTTTTT.

The V call is TRBV5-1, the J call TRBJ1-4; D is unclear. The CDR3 covers 18 residues. Germline CDR1 reads SGHRS; CDR2 reads YFSETQ. V lost 0 bases, J lost 2 bases, and 17 bases lay in between. The CDR3 nucleotides are TGCGCCAGCAGCTTGGGAATCTCATCGGGTAGGACTAATGAAAAACTGTTTTTT. It translates to CASSLGISSGRTNEKLFF.

The chain links TRBV11-2 to TRBJ2-2; tentative D call: TRBD1 (5 bases). V shed 2 bases and J shed 2 bases, with 18 bases lying between them. The germline V gene encodes CDR1 SGHAT and CDR2 FQNNGV. The CDR3 length is 18 residues. Here the CDR3 reads CASSLRLLRQINTGELFF. CDR3 sequence (DNA): TGTGCCAGCAGCTTACGGCTTCTTCGACAGATAAACACCGGGGAGCTGTTTTTT. The full variable domain, completed using reference TRBV11-2 and TRBJ2-2, is EAGVAQSPRYKIIEKRQSVAFWCNPISGHATLYWYQQILGQGPKLLIQFQNNGVVDDSQLPKDRFSAERLKGVDSTLKIQPAKLEDSAVYLCASSLRLLRQINTGELFFGEGSRLTVL.

This chain connects TRBV7-9 to TRBJ2-1, with D hard to call. The germline gives CDR1 SEHNR, CDR2 FQNEAQ (reference sequence). Deletions cut 5 bases from V and 0 bases from J, with 14 bases between. CDR3 size: 16 residues. The CDR3 nucleotides are TGTGCCAGCAGCCCCTGGGGTCAGAGCTCCTACAATGAGCAGTTCTTC. This encodes CASSPWGQSSYNEQFF. Together with reference TRBV7-9 and TRBJ2-1, the CDR3 gives the full variable domain: DTGVSQNPRHKITKRGQNVTFRCDPISEHNRLYWYRQTLGQGPEFLTYFQNEAQLEKSRLLSDRFSAERPKGSFSTLEIQRTEQGDSAMYLCASSPWGQSSYNEQFFGPGTRLTVL.

The chain has TRBV2 and TRBJ1-6; D uncertain. With 4 bases removed from V and 6 bases from J, the gap between germline ends came to 16 bases. Germline assignment: CDR1 SNHLY and CDR2 FYNNEI. The CDR3 has 16 residues. For the CDR3, the DNA is TGTGCCAGCAGTGTGTCGAGTAAGGCCCCTAATTCACCCCTCCACTTT. Its translation is CASSVSSKAPNSPLHF.

Only a few counts were recorded for this clone. The gene calls are TRBV4-2 and TRBJ2-1; 7 bases are shared with TRBD2. The CDR3 contains 15 residues. J was trimmed by 6 bases and V by 0 bases; bases with no gene match: 5. Germline-derived CDR1 and CDR2 are LGHNA and YNFKEQ. The CDR3 is CASSQEAGAVNEQFF. CDR3 nucleotide sequence: TGTGCCAGCAGCCAAGAGGCGGGAGCAGTCAATGAGCAGTTCTTC.

The gene calls are TRBV7-9 and TRBJ2-2; D perhaps matches TRBD2 (5 bases). CDR3 length equals 14 residues. The germline V gene encodes CDR1 SEHNR and CDR2 FQNEAQ (reference sequence). The V and J ends lost 1 base and 4 bases respectively, with 7 bases between them. The CDR3 protein is CASSLGGLTGELFF. CDR3 DNA sequence: TGTGCCAGCAGCTTAGGAGGACTCACCGGGGAGCTGTTTTTT.